The present entry profiles one TCR beta chain with its context. As yet, its antigen is unknown. PCR primers comprised 60 Vbeta and 13 Jbeta primers. TCRdb keeps only in-frame clones here, not all; method: immunoSEQ multiplex PCR. The repertoire has a few hundred thousand clones, about 80% of them found once; the top ten carry 2.5% to 3.5%. This entry comes from a study of cytomegalovirus exposure and HLA in healthy donors. Whole-study results and caveats: A later analysis found common viral pathogens apparently linked to several of the most significant clusters. The authors later found TCR association rates varying by HLA locus, with DRB1 most and HLA-C fewest.

The length of the CDR3 is 14 residues. J was trimmed by 5 bases and V by 2 bases; bases with no gene match: 3. CDR1 MNHEY and CDR2 SVGAGI come from the germline V gene. This sequence joins TRBV6-5 and TRBJ1-2; 9 positions match TRBD1. What was sequenced was PBMCs. The clonotype comes from an older woman in good health and CMV-seropositive. CDR3 sequence reads: CASSYRTGVYGYTF. For the CDR3, the DNA is TGTGCCAGCAGTTACCGGACAGGGGTTTATGGCTACACCTTC.